These 9 T cell receptor beta chains were all obtained from the same sample, sequenced in a study of read filtering for tumor transcriptome and immune sequencing. From approximately 430 ng of RNA, a library with molecular barcoded alpha/delta and beta/gamma adaptors was made. MiXCR, applied by TCRdb to the reads, yields one record per CDR3 protein. Of 60,000 to 75,000 distinct CDR3 sequences in the sample, 15% to 20% were seen once. Sequencing was carried out using a population of CD138-negative cells sorted from bone marrow. These receptors were collected from a donor at least 40 years old with multiple myeloma.

In regard to this clonotype: A much larger clonotype is one base distant, so this may be a read error. The chain uses TRBV7-2 and TRBJ2-1; TRBD2 aligns across 12 bases. Looked up from germline, CDR1 is SGHTA and CDR2 is FQGNSA. This CDR3 spans 18 amino acids. The CDR3 nucleotides are TGTGCCAGCAGCTCAAGACTAGCGGGGGATATGGTGTACAATGAGCTGTTCTTC. Protein: CASSSRLAGDMVYNELFF.

Many counts were recorded for this clonotype. The chain couples TRBV11-1 to TRBJ2-2; perhaps D is TRBD1 or TRBD2 (5 bases each). The CDR3 sequence is 15 residues long. Trimming removed 2 bases from V and 5 bases from J, with 12 bases in between. The germline CDR1 and CDR2 sequences are SGHAT and FQDESV (reference sequence). The CDR3 DNA sequence: TGTGCCAGCAGCTTATGGGACCGCAGTACCGGGGAGCTGTTTTTT. Protein sequence: CASSLWDRSTGELFF.

This clonotype appeared many times. V is TRBV20-1 and J is TRBJ2-1, with unresolved D. Trimming left V 6 bases short and J 9 bases short, with 9 bases between. The length of the CDR3 is 10 residues. From germline, CDR1 is DFQATT and CDR2 SNEGSKA (reference sequence). CDR3 coding DNA: TGCAGTGCCGAAGGTCGTGAGCAGTTCTTC. Translation gives CSAEGREQFF.

This clonotype was seen at least ten times. The chain has TRBV20-1 and TRBJ2-3; maybe TRBD2 (5 bases). The V end lost 0 bases, the J end lost 8 bases, and 15 bases lay between the germline ends. This CDR3 spans 14 amino acids. Germline V gene lookup returns CDR1 DFQATT and CDR2 SNEGSKA (reference sequence). This CDR3 reads CSARDPRASITQYF. As DNA, the CDR3 is TGCAGTGCTAGAGACCCGAGGGCTAGCATTACGCAGTATTTT.

This clonotype has a count of ten or more. CDR3 amino acids: CSAREGLAGVDTGELFF. The CDR3 coding sequence is TGCAGTGCCCGCGAGGGACTAGCGGGAGTGGATACCGGGGAGCTGTTTTTT. The V and J genes are TRBV20-1 and TRBJ2-2, with 14 bases fitting TRBD2. Germline CDR1 is DFQATT and CDR2 is SNEGSKA (reference sequence). CDR3 length equals 17 residues. The V gene end was trimmed by 6 bases and the J gene end by 5 bases; junction bases not matched to a gene: 11.

This clonotype has a count of ten or more. The chain has TRBV15 and TRBJ2-1, with 7 bases identical to TRBD1. Trimming took 1 base from V and 7 from J; bases not matched to a gene: 1. The CDR3 contains 13 residues. Germline V gene lookup returns CDR1 LNHNV and CDR2 YYDKDF (reference sequence). CDR3 DNA sequence: TGTGCCACCAGCAGAGGCAGGGGGAATGAGCAGTTCTTC. As protein: CATSRGRGNEQFF.

This clonotype was recorded only once. The CDR3 here is CSARESSRRVYEQYF. The CDR3 nucleotides read TGCAGTGCTAGAGAGTCGTCTCGGCGGGTCTACGAGCAGTACTTC. The chain employs TRBV20-1 and TRBJ2-7; D might be TRBD2 (5 bases). Germline values: CDR1 DFQATT, CDR2 SNEGSKA (reference sequence). The CDR3 spans 15 residues. Deletions cut 0 bases from V and 3 bases from J, with 15 bases between.

This clonotype has ten or more counts. This chain links TRBV29-1 with TRBJ2-5, with TRBD1 as a possible D gene (5 bases). The length of the CDR3 is 13 residues. V dropped 7 bases and J dropped 4 bases, with 16 bases sitting between them. Germline V gene lookup returns CDR1 SQVTM and CDR2 ANQGSEA. In DNA form, the CDR3 reads TGCAGCGCCCCTCTAGGGGTCCCAGAGACCCAGTACTTC. This sequence encodes CSAPLGVPETQYF.

This clonotype was picked up a small number of times. The chain carries TRBV6-6 and TRBJ2-1, with a weak D call TRBD2 (5 bases). The CDR3 has 16 residues. V was cut by 1 base and J by 6 bases, with 16 bases left in between. CDR1 MNHNY and CDR2 SVGAGI come from the germline V gene (reference sequence). This chain's CDR3 is CASSYLPKLSGNEQFF. CDR3 coding DNA: TGTGCCAGCAGTTACTTGCCTAAACTCAGCGGCAATGAGCAGTTCTTC.